This is a list of T cell receptor beta chains from one sample in a study of blood T cell repertoires in COVID-19. The data were produced by immunoSEQ multiplex PCR, yet TCRdb's version contains in-frame clones alone and is incomplete. The table records roughly 320,000 clones, about 90% of them present only once. The sample was peripheral blood. The receptors were sampled from a woman aged 25 to 39 with COVID-19, enrolled during active disease. CDR3s include the opening cysteine and the closing phenylalanine or tryptophan. A D gene is named only where the DNA matches it firmly. Size values are once, few and many counts, or a class for expanded clones, and some rows have none.

TRBV6-6	-	TRBJ1-2	TRBD1	CASSYSNRGQNYGYTF	TGTGCCAGCAGTTACTCGAATAGGGGGCAAAACTATGGCTACACCTTC
TRBV2	-	TRBJ1-2	-	CASMRIGRSYTF	TGTGCCAGCATGCGGATCGGTCGTTCCTACACCTTC
TRBV7-9	few	TRBJ2-1	TRBD2	CASSPLAGGFREQFF	TGTGCCAGCAGCCCACTAGCGGGGGGCTTCCGTGAGCAGTTCTTC
TRBV27	once	TRBJ1-1	TRBD1	CASSTRTGGGNTEAFF	TGTGCCAGCAGTACTCGGACAGGGGGGGGGAACACTGAAGCTTTCTTT
TRBV27	-	TRBJ2-1	-	CASSFRGTYNEQFF	TGTGCCAGCAGTTTCCGAGGGACCTACAATGAGCAGTTCTTC
TRBV3-1/TRBV3-2	-	TRBJ1-4	-	CASRKGASNEKLFF	TGTGCCAGCAGAAAAGGGGCTTCTAATGAAAAACTGTTTTTT
TRBV20-1	-	TRBJ1-2	TRBD1	CSARGGDRTTF	TGCAGTGCTAGAGGCGGGGACAGAACGACCTTC
TRBV18	-	TRBJ2-1	-	CASSLGQNNEQFF	TGTGCCAGCTCACTCGGACAGAACAATGAGCAGTTCTTC
TRBV9	-	TRBJ1-1	-	CASSVGGSLNTEAFF	TGTGCCAGCAGCGTTGGGGGCTCCCTGAACACTGAAGCTTTCTTT
TRBV4-1	-	TRBJ1-1	TRBD1	CASSQADRGLSTEAFF	TGCGCCAGCAGCCAAGCGGACAGGGGGCTTAGCACTGAAGCTTTCTTT
TRBV9	-	TRBJ1-3	-	CASSVGLRDRRTRDGNTIYF	TGTGCCAGCAGCGTAGGGCTCCGTGACAGGCGGACCAGGGATGGAAACACCATATATTTT
TRBV19	once	TRBJ1-5	-	CASSSKGGNQPQHF	TGTGCCAGTAGTTCAAAGGGGGGCAATCAGCCCCAGCATTTT
TRBV4-1	-	TRBJ2-1	-	CASAAGAISIEQFF	TGCGCCAGCGCCGCGGGGGCGATTTCTATTGAGCAGTTCTTC
TRBV9	-	TRBJ1-1	-	CASSPTGYSEAFF	TGTGCCAGCAGCCCTACAGGGTACTCTGAAGCTTTCTTT
TRBV29-1	-	TRBJ1-1	-	CSAINTVNTEAFF	TGCAGCGCCATCAATACGGTGAACACTGAAGCTTTCTTT
TRBV6-5	-	TRBJ1-2	TRBD1	CASSSWTGGAYGYTF	TGTGCCAGCAGTTCCTGGACAGGGGGCGCCTATGGCTACACCTTC
TRBV18	-	TRBJ2-7	TRBD1	CASSPGTDYEQYF	TGTGCCAGCTCACCAGGGACAGACTACGAGCAGTACTTC
TRBV2	-	TRBJ2-7	TRBD1	CASSGAGQGYEQYF	TGTGCCAGCAGCGGAGCTGGACAGGGTTACGAGCAGTACTTC
TRBV5-1	-	TRBJ1-4	-	CASSLEGQSNEKLFF	TGCGCCAGCAGCTTGGAAGGACAGAGTAATGAAAAACTGTTTTTT
TRBV28	-	TRBJ1-1	-	CASRLPLGANTEAFF	TGTGCCAGCAGACTCCCCCTAGGAGCGAACACTGAAGCTTTCTTT
TRBV7-2	-	TRBJ2-2	TRBD2	CASRSGGVRTGELFF	TGTGCCAGCAGGAGCGGGGGGGTTCGGACCGGGGAGCTGTTTTTT
TRBV5-1	-	TRBJ2-1	TRBD2	CASTTTSGGDEQFF	TGCGCCAGCACCACGACTAGCGGGGGGGATGAGCAGTTCTTC
TRBV24-1	once	TRBJ1-2	TRBD1	CATSAGTGAIYGYTF	TGTGCCACCAGTGCAGGGACAGGGGCTATCTATGGCTACACCTTC
TRBV30	-	TRBJ1-1	TRBD1	CAWSVDRGTEAFF	TGTGCCTGGAGCGTTGACAGGGGGACTGAAGCTTTCTTT
TRBV2	-	TRBJ1-2	TRBD1	CASTEGRGQGIYGYTF	TGTGCCAGCACCGAAGGTAGAGGACAGGGTATTTATGGCTACACCTTC
TRBV4-1	-	TRBJ2-3	-	CASSQDSQPYGTDTQYF	TGCGCCAGCAGCCAAGATTCGCAGCCCTACGGGACAGATACGCAGTATTTT
TRBV5-5	-	TRBJ2-3	TRBD2	CASSWLAGGPTDTQYF	TGTGCCAGCAGCTGGCTAGCGGGGGGGCCTACAGATACGCAGTATTTT
TRBV28	-	TRBJ2-3	TRBD2	CASSYHSGGAGADTQYF	TGTGCCAGCAGCTACCATAGCGGGGGGGCCGGAGCAGATACGCAGTATTTT